This entry concerns a single T cell receptor beta chain. As yet, its antigen is unknown. This sample was included in a study of T cells expressing NK-cell markers. The wider study: HCMV seropositivity characterized seven of the eight sequenced donors, and seronegativity one.

This CDR3 has 15 amino acids. Germline-derived CDR1 and CDR2 are ENHRY and SYGVKD. TCRdb reworked the 5' RACE reads into one entry per CDR3 protein, no DNA. This sample carries about 430,000 distinct CDR3 sequences, with 1.4% going to the ten biggest clones. Study results and limitations: Roughly six donors showed dominant NKG2C+ clonotypes comprising roughly 1.0-7.5% of their CD8+ T cells. These clonotypes also led the CD3+CD56-NKG2C+ fraction in a handful of donors.

This sequence was found in a woman in her 50s in good health. Sequencing was done on a sample of blood T cells: a sorted CD56 or NKG2C T cell subset, CD4+ or CD8+ T cells, or bulk PBMC T cells (not recorded which). V usage is TRBV10-3 and J usage is TRBJ1-5. The chain's CDR3 is CAISETDAGNQPQHF.